This T cell receptor (beta chain) originates from a study of shared clonotypes between healthy human individuals (dated by TCRdb to between 2020 and 2021). Background for the entire study: A couple of women and a few men aged 18 to 49 years were included in the cohort. For each donor, three plates each were used for CD4 naive and CD4 memory, two plates were used for CD8 naive, and one plate was used for CD8 memory. Between about 0.85 and 10 billion PBMCs per donor were obtained by leukapheresis. To increase sequencing depth and limit assay-specific biases, different laboratories used diverse techniques to prepare libraries and sequence TCR repertoires. Blood TCR repertoires of five healthy adults were deeply sequenced to estimate repertoire size and the extent of clonotype sharing between individuals.

Regarding this clone: What this receptor recognizes is not known. Per-base quality was not reported, and no clone a single base away is much larger than it.

Healthy HIV-negative adults with no recently reported acute infections or vaccinations were included as donors. Every donor was a Caucasian adult residing in Nashville, Tennessee, USA. CD4+ T cells were enriched by magnetic negative selection; naive cells were then positively selected on CD45RA, and the negative fraction formed the memory subset. Blood was obtained by leukapheresis, after which PBMCs were separated by Ficoll-Histopaque density gradient centrifugation and cryopreserved in liquid nitrogen vapor phase. Analytical flow cytometry was used to check the purity and quantity of each magnetically sorted T cell population. Genomic DNA was isolated from every sorted fraction and measured by UV absorbance on a Nanodrop 2000c. Using the deep immunoSEQ assay, multiplex PCR amplified TCR CDR3 regions from genomic DNA. For each cell subset, the extracted genomic DNA was distributed evenly across all wells of several immunoSEQ 96-well plates, and each plate served as one replicate. For sorted subsets, 200 to 250 ng of genomic DNA, equivalent to 25,000 to 35,000 T cell genomes, went into each replicate PCR. Purified libraries were quantified with a Qubit 3.0 fluorometer, sized on a Bioanalyzer 2100, and re-quantified with the KAPA Library Quantification kit. Every immunoSEQ 96-well plate was sequenced on a separate single-read 150-cycle Illumina NextSeq 550 flow cell. The authors' analysis ran thus. Because the immunoSEQ output included only junctional sequences and no quality scores, the filtering could not be the same as the filtering used for full-length reads. To assign V/J genes and CDR3, sequences were annotated against IMGT germline references using PyIR, a Python wrapper for IgBLAST v1.9. Any read was removed if the V/J assignment was weak (E-value above 1e-6), the CDR3 was missing, or the read contained stop codons, out-of-frame junctions, or ambiguous translated residues. V3J clonotypes were defined by identical inferred V gene, J gene, and CDR3 amino acid sequence. Percentage overlap between repertoires was computed as shared unique clonotypes divided by the size of the smaller repertoire. Repertoire richness was assessed with RTK rarefaction, the Chao1 estimator, and Recon v2.1 estimates of unobserved clonotypes. For all TCRbeta clonotypes obtained by the gDNA method from a handful of donors, generation probabilities were computed with OLGA. TCRdb mirrors the immuneACCESS table, restricted to in-frame sequences. Some clones are absent from its copies; in checked studies, under half trace to an unresolved V gene, and the reason for the others is unknown. The V and J calls and clone size are taken from that table; D and trimming were inferred from the DNA. The sample table shows 730,000 or so clones, and roughly 70% are seen once. The ten top clones hold around 1.8% of the sample.

What the study reported, not specific to this receptor: Sampling was limited to blood, and TCR repertoires in tissue likely differ from TCR repertoires in blood. About 5% of naive CD4, around 4% of naive CD8, roughly 2.4% of memory CD4, and about 0.4% of memory CD8 clonotypes were shared across several donors. Pairwise subsampling led to the expectation that sequencing depth would affect the degree of clonotype sharing among donors. Incomplete sequencing was indicated by rarefaction of sorted-subset datasets, despite the large sequencing depth. Estimated clonotype richness was generally larger for naive than for memory subsets. Compared with non-shared clonotypes, the clonotypes found in all four sorted-subset donors had higher generation probabilities. The small number of donors limited the genetic and exposure-history diversity represented.

This TCR was recovered from a woman aged 25 to 45 in good health. Material for sequencing was memory CD4+ T cells sorted from blood. What the cell subset or site label conveys for this sample: CD45RA-negative fraction.

The CDR3 region: CASSRGGLYEQYF. The bases read TGTGCCAGCAGCCGGGGGGGTCTCTACGAGCAGTACTTC. This receptor chain uses TRBV11-2 and TRBJ2-7, and TRBD2 matches 8 of the central bases. CDR1 and CDR2, per the germline V gene, are SGHAT and FQNNGV. Ends trimmed: V by 5 bases, J by 3 bases; bases unmatched to a gene: 3. The CDR3 holds 13 amino acids from the cysteine to the phenylalanine. The kept DNA is CDR3 alone, 39 bases in frame from the first base.